This TCR beta chain was recovered during a study of beta chain features in type 1 diabetes. Broader study findings: TCRB CDR3 length was moderately but significantly reduced in all four CD4+ subsets of Type 1 diabetes patients. Compared to healthy donors, patients appeared to have naive, central memory and Treg TCRB repertoires that were more alike. Over-representation of high TCR-expressing cells was a possible consequence of cDNA sequencing. More deletions and fewer insertions at VDJ junctions were seen in type 1 diabetes patients.

Trimming removed 8 bases from V and 5 bases from J, with 12 bases in between. The CDR3 is 12 amino acids. Looked up from germline, CDR1 is MGHDK and CDR2 is SYGVNS. This clone was recorded only once. Antigen: not known. Every bit of the isolated RNA underwent reverse transcription, so sequencing read expressed TCRB transcripts. Only in-frame clones appear in the TCRdb table, and some are missing; sequencing was by immunoSEQ multiplex PCR. In the table there are 350,000 or so clones, around a fifth of which are singletons. Sequenced material: naive CD4+ T cells from blood. This chain uses TRBV25-1 with TRBJ1-1; tentative D call: TRBD1 (5 bases). The sequence was obtained from a woman younger than 30 in good health. The chain's CDR3 is CASRWGRTEAFF. CDR3 coding DNA: TGTGCCAGCCGTTGGGGGAGGACTGAAGCTTTCTTT.